A single sample is the source of the 22 T cell receptor beta chains below, sequenced in a study of blood T cell repertoires in COVID-19. Sequencing used immunoSEQ multiplex PCR; TCRdb keeps in-frame clones, though not all of them. This repertoire shows roughly 140,000 clones, 84% found once; its top ten account for 4.5% to 6%. Input material: PBMCs or T cells enriched from blood (not recorded which). The receptors shown here come from a woman between 50 and 59 years old who had been exposed to COVID-19.

The rearrangement joins TRBV5-6 to TRBJ2-5, with TRBD1 as a possible D gene (5 bases). V was cut by 1 base and J by 5 bases, with 9 bases left in between. The CDR3 is 13 amino acids. The V gene's germline CDR1 is SGHDT and CDR2 YYEEEE. The CDR3 nucleotides read TGTGCCAGCAGCTTGCTGGGGCCGGAGACCCAGTACTTC. Amino acid sequence: CASSLLGPETQYF.

V usage is TRBV19 and J usage is TRBJ1-3; the D gene is possibly TRBD1 (5 bases). V lost 3 bases to trimming and J lost 0 bases, with 6 bases between them. CDR1 and CDR2 (germline): LNHDA, SQIVND (reference sequence). The CDR3 has 14 amino acids. This CDR3 is CASSIRGSGNTIYF. CDR3 DNA sequence: TGTGCCAGTAGTATTAGGGGCTCTGGAAACACCATATATTTT.

The chain carries TRBV3-1 (or the pseudogene TRBV3-2) and TRBJ2-3; TRBD2 matches at 10 bases. The germline gives CDR1 LGHDT, CDR2 YNNKEL (reference sequence). The CDR3 loop spans 15 amino acids. V dropped 6 bases and J dropped 5; count of bases not matched to a gene: 8. The CDR3 coding sequence is TGTGCCAGCAGACCCAGCGGGAGGGCGGTAGATACGCAGTATTTT. Residues: CASRPSGRAVDTQYF.

The gene calls are TRBV10-3 and TRBJ1-1, with 11 positions matching TRBD1. V gave up 4 bases and J gave up 0 bases; unmatched junction bases: 4. Germline assignment: CDR1 ENHRY and CDR2 SYGVKD. The CDR3 consists of 16 residues. CDR3 nucleotide sequence: TGTGCCATCAGTGGGGACAGGGGGGCTATGAACACTGAAGCTTTCTTT. Translation gives CAISGDRGAMNTEAFF.

The chain joins TRBV10-3 to TRBJ2-7; a possible D gene is TRBD1 (7 bases). The V gene lost 5 bases and the J gene lost 3 bases, with 23 bases spanning the gap. Germline V gives CDR1 ENHRY, CDR2 SYGVKD. The CDR3 has 17 residues. The CDR3 nucleotides read TGTGCCATCAGTCGAGGGGCGGGCGGGACAGACGTCTACGAGCAGTACTTC. Its translation: CAISRGAGGTDVYEQYF.

The rearrangement uses TRBV27 and TRBJ2-7, with 7 bases identical to TRBD1. The germline V gene encodes CDR1 MNHEY and CDR2 SMNVEV (reference sequence). The CDR3 covers 15 residues. V shed 8 bases, J shed 0 bases, and the junction held 10 bases outside the gene matches. The CDR3 DNA reads as TGTGCCAGCCGCCCCGACAGGGATTACTCCTACGAGCAGTACTTC. As protein: CASRPDRDYSYEQYF.

This CDR3 is CASSDVESQPQHF. The DNA for the CDR3 is TGTGCCAGCAGTGACGTAGAGTCTCAGCCCCAGCATTTT. The chain uses TRBV6-1 and TRBJ1-5; D gene uncertain. V shed 3 bases and J shed 6 bases, with 9 bases lying between them. The CDR3 length is 13 residues. The germline gives CDR1 MNHNS, CDR2 SASEGT.

The V call is TRBV18, the J call TRBJ1-3; no definite D call. CDR3 length: 12 residues. Germline V gives CDR1 KGHSH, CDR2 LQKENI. Trimming stripped 5 bases from V and 2 bases from J, with 4 bases between. The CDR3 DNA reads as TGTGCCAGCTCAACAGCTGGAAACACCATATATTTT. Its translation is CASSTAGNTIYF.

V usage is TRBV6-2 or TRBV6-3 and J usage is TRBJ1-2; D is ambiguous. Germline-derived CDR1 and CDR2 are MNHEY and SVGEGT. Between the trimmed V and J ends, which lost 5 bases and 6 bases, there was a span of 22 bases. CDR3 length equals 16 residues. This CDR3 reads CASSILRGEFGHGYTF. Here the CDR3 DNA reads TGTGCCAGCAGTATCCTTCGGGGAGAATTTGGACATGGCTACACCTTC.

This chain uses TRBV5-5 with TRBJ2-7; 8 bases are a match to TRBD1. The CDR3 contains 11 residues. With 4 bases clipped from V and 6 bases from J, the junction kept 0 bases outside the gene matches. CDR1 is SGHKS and CDR2 is YYEKEE in the germline V gene (reference sequence). This CDR3 reads CASSTGGEQYF. In DNA, the CDR3 is TGTGCCAGCAGCACAGGGGGCGAGCAGTACTTC.

The rearrangement uses TRBV7-2 and TRBJ1-3; perhaps TRBD1 as D (6 bases). Germline CDR1 reads SGHTA; CDR2 reads FQGNSA. The CDR3 extends over 15 amino acids. V lost 4 bases to trimming and J lost 4 bases, with 14 bases between them. CDR3 protein: CASSSAAGAGNTIYF. Here the CDR3 DNA reads TGTGCCAGCAGCTCGGCGGCAGGGGCCGGAAACACCATATATTTT.

The chain recombines TRBV29-1 with TRBJ2-1, with a tentative D call TRBD2 (5 bases). V shed 5 bases and J shed 0 bases, with 11 bases lying between them. The CDR3 sequence is 14 residues long. Germline lookup yields CDR1 SQVTM and CDR2 ANQGSEA. CDR3 nucleotides: TGCAGCGTTTATTTGGCGGGCTCCTACAATGAGCAGTTCTTC. Its translation is CSVYLAGSYNEQFF.

The chain carries TRBV5-4 and TRBJ1-1; a possible D gene is TRBD1 (6 bases). The V gene lost 0 bases and the J gene lost 7 bases, with 16 bases spanning the gap. Germline CDR1 is SGHNT and CDR2 is YYREEE (reference sequence). This CDR3 has 15 amino acids. CDR3 DNA: TGTGCCAGCAGCTTGGCCGGCAGAGGGGGAGATGAAGCTTTCTTT. Translating it yields CASSLAGRGGDEAFF.

The table lists this clone with a count of one. The chain has TRBV5-4 and TRBJ2-7, with 10 bases fitting TRBD1. From germline, CDR1 is SGHNT and CDR2 YYREEE (reference sequence). Trimming removed 4 bases from V and 6 bases from J; junction bases left unmatched: 7. The CDR3 is 14 amino acids. The CDR3 DNA sequence: TGTGCCAGCAGCCTCGGACAGGGGGGCGGCGAGCAGTACTTC. It translates to CASSLGQGGGEQYF.

V and J are TRBV10-3 and TRBJ1-1; tentatively, D is TRBD1 (6 bases). The V gene lost 3 bases and the J gene lost 7 bases, with 9 bases spanning the gap. Germline lookup yields CDR1 ENHRY and CDR2 SYGVKD. The CDR3 sequence is 12 residues long. The CDR3 loop reads CAISDRQDEAFF. The CDR3 DNA reads TGTGCCATCAGTGACCGACAGGATGAAGCTTTCTTT.

This clone was picked up a small number of times. The genes are TRBV10-3 and TRBJ1-1; a possible D gene is TRBD1 (6 bases). Trimming cost V 6 bases and J 3 bases, with 11 bases left between them. This CDR3 spans 13 amino acids. Germline CDR1 and CDR2: ENHRY and SYGVKD. The chain's CDR3 is CAIRVRQDTEAFF. CDR3 nucleotide sequence: TGTGCCATCAGGGTCCGACAGGACACTGAAGCTTTCTTT.

This chain joins TRBV2 and TRBJ1-1; D might be TRBD1 (5 bases). The germline V gene has CDR1 SNHLY and CDR2 FYNNEI. The CDR3 covers 13 residues. V was clipped by 3 bases and J by 6 bases, with 11 bases between them. This CDR3 is CASSETVTSEAFF. The CDR3 region has the DNA TGTGCCAGCAGTGAGACAGTGACCTCTGAAGCTTTCTTT.

The chain joins TRBV12-1 to TRBJ1-2; TRBD1, the table's D call, lacks a check against the DNA. TRBV12-1 is an annotated pseudogene. This CDR3 region has 15 residues. CDR3 residues: CASSPPGHSNYGYTF. The DNA of the CDR3 is TGTGCCAGCAGCCCCCCGGGACACTCGAACTATGGCTACACCTTC.

This chain links TRBV19 with TRBJ2-5; maybe TRBD2 (6 bases). Trimming shortened V by 6 bases and J by 5 bases, and 19 bases separated the two germline ends. Germline V CDR1 and CDR2: LNHDA, SQIVND (reference sequence). The CDR3 has 15 amino acids. The CDR3 loop is CASSPGGWRGETQYF. In DNA, the CDR3 is TGTGCCAGTAGCCCTGGAGGGTGGAGAGGCGAGACCCAGTACTTC.

This chain joins TRBV6-2 or TRBV6-3 and TRBJ2-3, with TRBD2 matching over 9 bases. The V segment lost 0 bases and the J segment 4 bases; nucleotides outside the gene matches: 14. Germline V gene lookup returns CDR1 MNHEY and CDR2 SVGEGT. The CDR3 covers 19 residues. Here the CDR3 DNA reads TGTGCCAGCAGTTACTCTGAGCGGGAGGCCCGGATTGTGTCAGATACGCAGTATTTT. Amino acids: CASSYSEREARIVSDTQYF.

In DNA form, the CDR3 reads TGTGCCAGCAGCCGTAATCCCGGTGGGGCCAACGTCCTGACTTTC. It is translated as CASSRNPGGANVLTF. The J gene is TRBJ2-6, the V gene TRBV7-9; no definite D call. The CDR3 is made up of 15 amino acids. The V and J ends lost 5 bases and 3 bases respectively, with 11 bases between them. Germline CDR1 reads SEHNR; CDR2 reads FQNEAQ (reference sequence).

About this clone itself: At the DNA level, this CDR3 is encoded by other sequences in the same sample as well. The CDR3 DNA follows: TGCGCCAGCAGTGGTAGCGATGAGCAGTTCTTC. This sequence encodes CASSGSDEQFF. V usage is TRBV10-2 and J usage is TRBJ2-1; D may be TRBD2 (5 bases). The germline gives CDR1 WSHSY, CDR2 SAAADI. This CDR3 contains 11 residues. V gave up 4 bases and J gave up 8 bases, with 6 bases separating them.